The next 27 T cell receptor beta chains were all read from a single sample in a study of OX40 agonist ivuxolimab in advanced cancers. Profiled with immunoSEQ multiplex PCR; TCRdb holds only in-frame clones, not every one. Counted here are more than 50,000 clones, 79% occurring once; the ten biggest clones make up 2% to 3%. Source: CD4+ or CD8+ T cells sorted from blood, taken in a trial of the OX40 agonist ivuxolimab. Receptor source: an adult with an advanced solid tumor such as melanoma, head and neck, liver or kidney cancer.

The chain carries TRBV2 and TRBJ2-2; tentatively, D is TRBD1 (5 bases). Trimming removed 1 base at V and 4 bases at J, with 7 bases between. Germline assignment: CDR1 SNHLY and CDR2 FYNNEI. This CDR3 comprises 14 residues. The CDR3 region has the DNA TGTGCCAGCAGTGAAGGGACAACCACCGGGGAGCTGTTTTTT. Amino acid sequence: CASSEGTTTGELFF.

The chain employs TRBV7-3 and TRBJ2-3; 12 positions match TRBD2. V gave up 5 bases and J gave up 7 bases; unmatched junction bases: 4. CDR3 size: 14 residues. Germline V CDR1 and CDR2: SGHTA, FQGTGA. For the CDR3, the DNA is TGTGCCAGCAGCCCGACTAGCGGGAGCTATACGCAGTATTTT. Amino acids: CASSPTSGSYTQYF.

The CDR3 region has the DNA TGTGCCAGTAGCGGACTAGCGGGCGTCGAGCAGTACTTC. It codes for CASSGLAGVEQYF. The chain combines TRBV19 with TRBJ2-7, with TRBD2 matching 11 bases. Germline values: CDR1 LNHDA, CDR2 SQIVND (reference sequence). V lost 6 bases, J lost 6 bases, and 4 bases stayed unmatched. This CDR3 contains 13 residues.

The chain employs TRBV28 and TRBJ2-7; TRBD2 is a possible D gene (5 bases). From germline, CDR1 is MDHEN and CDR2 SYDVKM. This CDR3 contains 13 residues. V shed 4 bases and J shed 3 bases, with 10 bases lying between them. CDR3 residues: CASSWVSVYEQYF. The DNA of the CDR3 is TGTGCCAGCAGTTGGGTTAGCGTCTACGAGCAGTACTTC.

This chain connects TRBV19 to TRBJ2-5; D possibly corresponds to TRBD2 (5 bases). This CDR3 is 13 amino acids long. Germline values: CDR1 LNHDA, CDR2 SQIVND (reference sequence). With 4 bases removed from V and 2 bases from J, the gap between germline ends came to 8 bases. CDR3 coding DNA: TGTGCCAGTAGTAGCGGGCCACAAGAGACCCAGTACTTC. This encodes CASSSGPQETQYF.

The chain couples TRBV7-2 to TRBJ2-7; the D gene is possibly TRBD2 (6 bases). CDR3 length: 13 residues. V was cut by 6 bases and J by 7 bases, with 16 bases left in between. Germline CDR1 SGHTA, CDR2 FQGNSA. The CDR3 reads CASRRDSAGEQYF. The DNA for the CDR3 is TGTGCCAGCAGACGGGACTCCGCGGGAGAGCAGTACTTC.

This rearrangement joins TRBV2 to TRBJ2-7; no clear D gene. CDR3 length: 14 residues. With 4 bases removed from V and 2 bases from J, the gap between germline ends came to 12 bases. Germline-derived CDR1 and CDR2 are SNHLY and FYNNEI. CDR3 sequence (DNA): TGTGCCAGCAGTGCGCGACGGGCTACCTACGAGCAGTACTTC. Encoded protein: CASSARRATYEQYF.

Only a few counts were recorded for this clone. This chain uses TRBV6-1 with TRBJ2-2; D is possibly TRBD1 (5 bases). Trimming removed 6 bases from V and 5 bases from J, with 10 bases in between. The CDR3 spans 13 residues. CDR1 is MNHNS, CDR2 SASEGT, per germline. The CDR3 DNA reads TGTGCCAGCAGACCAAGGGGTACCGGGGAGCTGTTTTTT. Translating it yields CASRPRGTGELFF.

By share of the sample, this clone is medium-sized. This chain joins TRBV11-2 and TRBJ1-1; 7 bases map to TRBD1. Germline V gives CDR1 SGHAT, CDR2 FQNNGV. The CDR3 is made up of 14 amino acids. V gave up 3 bases and J gave up 7 bases; unmatched junction bases: 8. This CDR3 reads CASSFGTALGEAFF. Here the CDR3 DNA reads TGTGCCAGCAGCTTCGGGACAGCCCTGGGTGAAGCTTTCTTT.

This clone was seen a few times. V gene TRBV12-5 combines with J gene TRBJ1-4; D possibly corresponds to TRBD1 (6 bases). Trimming pared 6 bases from V and 7 bases from J, leaving 9 bases between. The CDR3 covers 12 residues. Germline V gives CDR1 LGHNT, CDR2 FRNRAP. CDR3 in DNA: TGTGCTAGTGGCGACAGGATTGAAAAACTGTTTTTT. This sequence encodes CASGDRIEKLFF.

The J gene is TRBJ1-2, the V gene TRBV11-2; D may be TRBD1 (6 bases). CDR1 and CDR2 (germline): SGHAT, FQNNGV. This CDR3 spans 16 amino acids. V was cut by 1 base and J by 7 bases, with 19 bases left in between. The CDR3 DNA reads as TGTGCCAGCAGCTTAGGGGACTGGTGGGGGGCAGGTGGCTACACCTTC. Its protein product is CASSLGDWWGAGGYTF.

The chain couples TRBV18 to TRBJ2-5; unclear D gene. The CDR3 totals 14 residues. The V gene lost 3 bases and the J gene lost 5 bases, with 13 bases spanning the gap. Looked up from germline, CDR1 is KGHSH and CDR2 is LQKENI. The CDR3 is CASSPTDVEETQYF. The CDR3 DNA sequence: TGTGCCAGCTCACCGACGGACGTGGAGGAGACCCAGTACTTC.

This chain connects TRBV7-8 to TRBJ1-2; D unclear. The germline gives CDR1 SGHVS, CDR2 FQNEAQ. This CDR3 spans 15 amino acids. Between the trimmed V and J ends, which lost 5 bases and 2 bases, there was a span of 15 bases. The CDR3 region has the DNA TGTGCCAGCAGCCCGTCCTCGGTTCCAAACTATGGCTACACCTTC. Translation gives CASSPSSVPNYGYTF. The variable domain in full, with the rest retrieved from reference TRBV7-8 and TRBJ1-2, is GAGVSQSPRYKVAKRGQDVALRCDPISGHVSLFWYQQALGQGPEFLTYFQNEAQLDKSGLPSDRFFAERPEGSVSTLKIQRTQQEDSAVYLCASSPSSVPNYGYTFGSGTRLTVV.

The CDR3 sequence: CASRARTYSFRSSSYNEQFF. In nucleotides, the CDR3 is TGTGCCAGCAGAGCTCGGACTTATTCTTTCCGTAGCAGCTCCTACAATGAGCAGTTCTTC. The rearrangement links TRBV27 to TRBJ2-1; maybe TRBD2 (5 bases). Germline V gene sequence: CDR1 MNHEY, CDR2 SMNVEV (reference sequence). V dropped 6 bases and J dropped 0 bases, with 27 bases sitting between them. The CDR3 contains 20 residues.

This chain uses TRBV30 with TRBJ1-6; a possible D gene is TRBD1 (5 bases). Between the trimmed V and J ends, which lost 0 bases and 6 bases, there was a span of 12 bases. The CDR3 is 15 residues long. Germline-derived CDR1 and CDR2 are GTSNPN and SVGIG (reference sequence). Here the CDR3 DNA reads TGTGCCTGGAGTGTACTCAGGGACGGTAATTCACCCCTCCACTTT. It is translated as CAWSVLRDGNSPLHF.

This clone was counted only a few times. The chain joins TRBV28 to TRBJ1-2, with D uncertain. The V end lost 3 bases, the J end lost 2 bases, and 10 bases lay between the germline ends. Germline V gene lookup returns CDR1 MDHEN and CDR2 SYDVKM. The CDR3 sequence is 14 residues long. The DNA of the CDR3 is TGTGCCAGCAGTTTTAGGGCAGCAAACTATGGCTACACCTTC. Translating gives CASSFRAANYGYTF.

Comments on this clone: Other DNA variants within this sample encode the same CDR3. The genes are TRBV21-1 and TRBJ1-5; no check of the table's D call, TRBD1, against the DNA was made. TRBV21-1 is labeled a pseudogene. There are 14 residues in the CDR3. The CDR3 region is CASSKGQGNQPQHF. In DNA, the CDR3 is TGTGCCAGCAGCAAAGGACAGGGCAATCAGCCCCAGCATTTT.

There are a few counts of this clone. This sequence joins TRBV29-1 and TRBJ1-5; TRBD1 might be the D (6 bases). Trimming took 7 bases from V and 3 from J, leaving 10 bases between them. The CDR3 sequence is 12 residues long. Germline CDR1 and CDR2: SQVTM and ANQGSEA. The CDR3 reads CSAGQLNQPQHF. For the CDR3, the DNA is TGCAGCGCCGGACAGCTCAATCAGCCCCAGCATTTT.

The genes are TRBV18 and TRBJ1-5, with D maybe TRBD1 (5 bases). The V gene lost 4 bases and the J gene lost 6 bases, with 13 bases spanning the gap. This CDR3 has 14 amino acids. Germline CDR1 is KGHSH and CDR2 is LQKENI. The CDR3 is CASSLTGIGQPQHF. CDR3 bases: TGTGCCAGCTCACTAACAGGAATTGGTCAGCCCCAGCATTTT.

The chain joins TRBV7-2 to TRBJ2-1; 8 bases fit TRBD2. Germline trimming cut 5 bases from V and 9 bases from J; bases unmatched to any gene: 12. The germline V gene encodes CDR1 SGHTA and CDR2 FQGNSA. The CDR3 contains 15 residues. In DNA, the CDR3 is TGTGCCAGCAGCCCCCGGAGCGGGGGCCCCCTTGAGCAGTTCTTC. Its protein product is CASSPRSGGPLEQFF.

This chain connects TRBV28 to TRBJ2-7; tentatively, D is TRBD1 (8 bases). Germline V gene lookup returns CDR1 MDHEN and CDR2 SYDVKM. The V and J ends lost 5 bases and 3 bases respectively, with 23 bases between them. The CDR3 sequence is 17 residues long. The CDR3 DNA reads as TGTGCCAGCAGTCGGGGGGCAGGGGGCAGTGGTAGCTACGAGCAGTACTTC. Translated: CASSRGAGGSGSYEQYF.

This clone was seen more than once but under ten times. The chain couples TRBV5-1 to TRBJ2-3; D is perhaps TRBD1 or TRBD2 (5 bases each). V was pared by 0 bases and J by 4 bases, with 15 bases between. CDR1 SGHRS and CDR2 YFSETQ come from the germline V gene. The CDR3 is 16 amino acids. The CDR3 DNA is TGCGCCAGCAGCTTGGTCGGGACGGACAACTCAGATACGCAGTATTTT. This sequence encodes CASSLVGTDNSDTQYF.

The chain combines TRBV5-1 with TRBJ2-5, with D unclear. Germline CDR1 is SGHRS and CDR2 is YFSETQ. The CDR3 runs to 13 residues. Trimming stripped 2 bases from V and 5 bases from J, with 10 bases between. CDR3 region: CASSLGTPETQYF. CDR3 coding DNA: TGCGCCAGCAGCTTAGGAACGCCGGAGACCCAGTACTTC. Drawing the rest from reference TRBV5-1 and TRBJ2-5, the complete variable domain is KAGVTQTPRYLIKTRGQQVTLSCSPISGHRSVSWYQQTPGQGLQFLFEYFSETQRNKGNFPGRFSGRQFSNSRSEMNVSTLELGDSALYLCASSLGTPETQYFGPGTRLLVL.

The chain links TRBV27 to TRBJ1-1; D call uncertain. The V end was cut by 5 bases, the J end by 0 bases, with 25 bases between. The CDR3 length is 19 residues. Germline V CDR1 and CDR2: MNHEY, SMNVEV (reference sequence). DNA for the CDR3: TGTGCCAGCAGTCCAACACGGTCGATACTCCTTTCACTGAACACTGAAGCTTTCTTT. Its translation is CASSPTRSILLSLNTEAFF.

The V and J genes are TRBV28 and TRBJ1-1; TRBD1 matches at 11 bases. V dropped 3 bases and J dropped 4; count of bases not matched to a gene: 7. The CDR3 consists of 16 residues. Germline loops: CDR1 MDHEN, CDR2 SYDVKM. The chain's CDR3 is CASSFRDRGSVTEAFF. The CDR3 nucleotides read TGTGCCAGCAGTTTCCGGGACAGGGGGTCGGTCACTGAAGCTTTCTTT.

The V call is TRBV7-2, the J call TRBJ1-5; D uncertain. The CDR3 length is 16 residues. Germline V gives CDR1 SGHTA, CDR2 FQGNSA. Trimming removed 0 bases at V and 6 bases at J, with 15 bases between. The CDR3 sequence: CASSLARRDVVQPQHF. Written as DNA, the CDR3 is TGTGCCAGCAGCTTAGCGCGGCGAGACGTCGTTCAGCCCCAGCATTTT. Full variable domain (outside the CDR3, taken from reference TRBV7-2 and TRBJ1-5): GAGVSQSPSNKVTEKGKDVELRCDPISGHTALYWYRQSLGQGLEFLIYFQGNSAPDKSGLPSDRFSAERTGGSVSTLTIQRTQQEDSAVYLCASSLARRDVVQPQHFGDGTRLSIL.

This clone occurred many times. The V gene is TRBV27, the J gene TRBJ2-7; 11 bases agree with TRBD2. This CDR3 is 14 amino acids long. Germline V lookup: CDR1 MNHEY, CDR2 SMNVEV (reference sequence). Losses at the gene ends were 6 bases for V and 5 bases for J; bases not matched to a gene: 6. Here the CDR3 reads CASRTSGVRDEQYF. In nucleotides, the CDR3 is TGTGCCAGCAGGACTAGCGGGGTACGGGACGAGCAGTACTTC.